The present entry profiles one T cell receptor beta chain with its context. The sample comes from a study of CD8 T cells in Susac syndrome. Random hexamers were used to reverse transcribe the RNA input (about 0.5 to 1 ug). TCRdb itself ran the immunoSEQ multiplex PCR reads through MiXCR, one entry per CDR3 protein. Among some 97,000 distinct CDR3 sequences, about 95% were seen once, and the ten largest hold approximately 0.3%. The source of this sequence is a human donor with Susac syndrome. Sequencing input: CD8+ T cells from PBMCs.

DNA for the CDR3: TGCGCCAGCAGCCACGTCCTAACTGATGAGCAGTTCTTC. Translation gives CASSHVLTDEQFF. V gene TRBV4-1 combines with J gene TRBJ2-1; D is uncertain. CDR1 is MGHRA, CDR2 YSYEKL, per germline. There are 13 residues in the CDR3. V was pared by 3 bases and J by 8 bases, with 11 bases between.